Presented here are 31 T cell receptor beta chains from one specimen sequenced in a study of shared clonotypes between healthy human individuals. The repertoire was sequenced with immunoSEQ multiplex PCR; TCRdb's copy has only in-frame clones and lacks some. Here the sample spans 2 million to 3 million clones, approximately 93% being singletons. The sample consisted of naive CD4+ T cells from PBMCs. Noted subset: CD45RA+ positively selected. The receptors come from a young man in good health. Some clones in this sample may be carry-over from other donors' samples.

The CDR3 region is CASSQTGITGELFF. As DNA, the CDR3 is TGCGCCAGCAGCCAAACAGGGATTACCGGGGAGCTGTTTTTT. This chain uses TRBV4-1 with TRBJ2-2; D perhaps matches TRBD1 (6 bases). Germline lookup yields CDR1 MGHRA and CDR2 YSYEKL. The CDR3 sequence is 14 residues long. V lost 2 bases and J lost 5, with 9 bases in between.

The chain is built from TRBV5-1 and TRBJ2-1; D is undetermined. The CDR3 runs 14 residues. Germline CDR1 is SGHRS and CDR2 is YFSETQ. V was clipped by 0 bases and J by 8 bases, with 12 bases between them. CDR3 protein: CASSLGGSSDEQFF. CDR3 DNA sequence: TGCGCCAGCAGCTTGGGAGGTAGCAGCGATGAGCAGTTCTTC.

The CDR3: CASSEWARETQYF. In DNA form, the CDR3 reads TGTGCCAGCAGTGAATGGGCCAGAGAGACCCAGTACTTC. The chain joins TRBV6-1 to TRBJ2-5; the D is unclear. This CDR3 is built from 13 residues. The V gene's germline CDR1 is MNHNS and CDR2 SASEGT. Trimming shortened V by 2 bases and J by 4 bases, and 8 bases separated the two germline ends.

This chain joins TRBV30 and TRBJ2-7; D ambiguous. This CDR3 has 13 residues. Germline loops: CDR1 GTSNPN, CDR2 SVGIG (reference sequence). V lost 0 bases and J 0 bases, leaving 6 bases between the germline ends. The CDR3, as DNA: TGTGCCTGGAGTGTAACGAGCTCCTACGAGCAGTACTTC. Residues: CAWSVTSSYEQYF.

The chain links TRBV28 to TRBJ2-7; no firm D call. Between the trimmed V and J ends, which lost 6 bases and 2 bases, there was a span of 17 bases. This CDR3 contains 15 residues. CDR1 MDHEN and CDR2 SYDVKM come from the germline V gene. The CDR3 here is CASSPPVGNAYEQYF. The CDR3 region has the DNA TGTGCCAGCAGCCCCCCTGTGGGGAATGCCTACGAGCAGTACTTC.

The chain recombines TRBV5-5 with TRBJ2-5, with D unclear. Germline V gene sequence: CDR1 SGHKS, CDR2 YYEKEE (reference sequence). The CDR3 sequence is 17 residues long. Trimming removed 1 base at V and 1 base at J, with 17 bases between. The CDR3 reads CASSLLARWTAQETQYF. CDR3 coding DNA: TGTGCCAGCAGCTTGTTGGCCCGGTGGACGGCCCAAGAGACCCAGTACTTC.

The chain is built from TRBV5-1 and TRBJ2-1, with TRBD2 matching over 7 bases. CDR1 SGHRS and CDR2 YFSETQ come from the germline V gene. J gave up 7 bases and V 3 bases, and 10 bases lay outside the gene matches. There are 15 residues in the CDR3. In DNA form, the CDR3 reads TGCGCCAGCAGCTACGACCCGGGAGGATTTAATGAGCAGTTCTTC. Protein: CASSYDPGGFNEQFF.

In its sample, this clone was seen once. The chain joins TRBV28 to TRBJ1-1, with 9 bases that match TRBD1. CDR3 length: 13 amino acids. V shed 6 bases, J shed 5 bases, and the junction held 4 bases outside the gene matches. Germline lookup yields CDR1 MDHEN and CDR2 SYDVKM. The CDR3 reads CASSLDRGTEAFF. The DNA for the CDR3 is TGTGCCAGCAGCTTAGACAGGGGGACTGAAGCTTTCTTT.

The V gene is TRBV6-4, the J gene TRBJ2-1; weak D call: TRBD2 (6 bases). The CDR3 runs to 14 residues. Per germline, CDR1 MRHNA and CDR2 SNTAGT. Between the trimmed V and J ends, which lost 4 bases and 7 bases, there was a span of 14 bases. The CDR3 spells CASSVDGSRNEQFF. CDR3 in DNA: TGTGCCAGCAGTGTTGACGGGAGTAGGAATGAGCAGTTCTTC.

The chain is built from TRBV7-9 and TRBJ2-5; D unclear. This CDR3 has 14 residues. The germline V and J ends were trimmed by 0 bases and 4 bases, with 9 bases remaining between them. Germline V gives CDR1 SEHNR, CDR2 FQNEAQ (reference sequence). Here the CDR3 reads CASSLAAPPETQYF. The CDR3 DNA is TGTGCCAGCAGCTTAGCGGCCCCTCCAGAGACCCAGTACTTC.

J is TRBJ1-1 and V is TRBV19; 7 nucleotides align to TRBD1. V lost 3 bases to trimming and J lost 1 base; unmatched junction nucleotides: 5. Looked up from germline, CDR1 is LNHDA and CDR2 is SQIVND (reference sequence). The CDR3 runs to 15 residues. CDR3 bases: TGTGCCAGTAGTATCCAGGGACAGAAGAACACTGAAGCTTTCTTT. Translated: CASSIQGQKNTEAFF.

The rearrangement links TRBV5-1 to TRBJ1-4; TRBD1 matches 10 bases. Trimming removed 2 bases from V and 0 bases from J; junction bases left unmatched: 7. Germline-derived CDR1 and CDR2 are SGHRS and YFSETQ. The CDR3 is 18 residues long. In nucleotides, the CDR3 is TGCGCCAGCAGCTTCTGGACAGGGGGGATTGCAACTAATGAAAAACTGTTTTTT. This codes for CASSFWTGGIATNEKLFF. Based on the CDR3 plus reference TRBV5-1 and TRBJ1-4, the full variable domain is KAGVTQTPRYLIKTRGQQVTLSCSPISGHRSVSWYQQTPGQGLQFLFEYFSETQRNKGNFPGRFSGRQFSNSRSEMNVSTLELGDSALYLCASSFWTGGIATNEKLFFGSGTQLSVL.

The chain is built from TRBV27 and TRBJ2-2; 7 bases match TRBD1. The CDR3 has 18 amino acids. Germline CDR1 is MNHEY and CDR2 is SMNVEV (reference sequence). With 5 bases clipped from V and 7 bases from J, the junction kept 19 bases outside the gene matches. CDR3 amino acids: CASSHLRVQGKGHGELFF. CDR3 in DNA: TGTGCCAGCAGTCACCTAAGAGTACAGGGGAAGGGGCACGGGGAGCTGTTTTTT.

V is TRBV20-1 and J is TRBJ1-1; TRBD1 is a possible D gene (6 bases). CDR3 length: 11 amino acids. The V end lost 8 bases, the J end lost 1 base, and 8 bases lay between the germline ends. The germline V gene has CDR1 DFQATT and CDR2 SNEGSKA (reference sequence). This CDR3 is CSTGQNTEAFF. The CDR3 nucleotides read TGCAGTACGGGACAGAACACTGAAGCTTTCTTT.

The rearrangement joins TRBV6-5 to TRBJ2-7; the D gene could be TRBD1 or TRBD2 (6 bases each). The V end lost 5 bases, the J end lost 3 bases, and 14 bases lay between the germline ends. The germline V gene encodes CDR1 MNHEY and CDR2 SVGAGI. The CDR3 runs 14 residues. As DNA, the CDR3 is TGTGCCAGCAGTACGACCGGGGGCAACTACGAGCAGTACTTC. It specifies CASSTTGGNYEQYF.

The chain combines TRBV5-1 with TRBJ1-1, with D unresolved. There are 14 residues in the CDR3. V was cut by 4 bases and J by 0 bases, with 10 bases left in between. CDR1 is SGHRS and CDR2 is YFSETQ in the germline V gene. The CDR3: CASSPLALNTEAFF. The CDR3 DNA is TGCGCCAGCAGCCCTTTGGCGTTGAACACTGAAGCTTTCTTT.

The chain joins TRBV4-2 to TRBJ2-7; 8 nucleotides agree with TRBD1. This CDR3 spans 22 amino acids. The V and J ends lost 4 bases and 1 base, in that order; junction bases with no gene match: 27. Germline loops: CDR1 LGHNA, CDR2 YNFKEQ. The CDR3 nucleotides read TGTGCCAGCAGCCTCCCCATGGGGCAGGGGGCGATGGGAGGAGGTCGTTCCTACGAGCAGTACTTC. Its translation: CASSLPMGQGAMGGGRSYEQYF.

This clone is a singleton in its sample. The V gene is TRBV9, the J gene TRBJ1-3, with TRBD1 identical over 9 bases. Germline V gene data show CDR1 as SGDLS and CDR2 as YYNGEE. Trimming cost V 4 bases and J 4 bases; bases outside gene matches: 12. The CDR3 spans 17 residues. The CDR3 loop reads CASSQGQGRLGGNTIYF. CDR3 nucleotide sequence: TGTGCCAGCAGCCAAGGACAGGGGAGACTAGGGGGAAACACCATATATTTT.

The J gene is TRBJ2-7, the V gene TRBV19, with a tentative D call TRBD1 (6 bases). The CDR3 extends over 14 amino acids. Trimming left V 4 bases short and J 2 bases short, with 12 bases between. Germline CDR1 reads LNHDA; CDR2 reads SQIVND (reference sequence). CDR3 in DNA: TGTGCCAGTAGTACCGGGACACCACCCTACGAGCAGTACTTC. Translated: CASSTGTPPYEQYF. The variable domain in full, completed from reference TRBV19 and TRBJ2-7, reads DGGITQSPKYLFRKEGQNVTLSCEQNLNHDAMYWYRQDPGQGLRLIYYSQIVNDFQKGDIAEGYSVSREKKESFPLTVTSAQKNPTAFYLCASSTGTPPYEQYFGPGTRLTVT.

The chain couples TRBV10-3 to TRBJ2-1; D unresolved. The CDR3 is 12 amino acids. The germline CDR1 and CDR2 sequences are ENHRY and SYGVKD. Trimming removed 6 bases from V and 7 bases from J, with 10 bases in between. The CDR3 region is CAISPLENEQFF. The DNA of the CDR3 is TGTGCCATCAGCCCCCTTGAGAATGAGCAGTTCTTC.

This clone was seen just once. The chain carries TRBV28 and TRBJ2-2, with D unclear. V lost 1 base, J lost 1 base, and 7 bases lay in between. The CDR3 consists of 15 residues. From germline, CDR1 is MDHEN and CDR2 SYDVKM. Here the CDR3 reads CASSLFRRNTGELFF. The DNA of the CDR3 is TGTGCCAGCAGTTTATTCAGGAGGAACACCGGGGAGCTGTTTTTT.

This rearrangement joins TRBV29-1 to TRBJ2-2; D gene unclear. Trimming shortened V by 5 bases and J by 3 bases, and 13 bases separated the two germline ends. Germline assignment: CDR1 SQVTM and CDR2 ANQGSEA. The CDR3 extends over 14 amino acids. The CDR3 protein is CSVRHRIHTGELFF. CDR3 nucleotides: TGCAGCGTTAGGCACCGAATACACACCGGGGAGCTGTTTTTT.

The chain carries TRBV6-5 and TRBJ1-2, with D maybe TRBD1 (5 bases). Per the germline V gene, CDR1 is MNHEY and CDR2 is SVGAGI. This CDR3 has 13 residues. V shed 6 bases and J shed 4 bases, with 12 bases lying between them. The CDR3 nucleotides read TGTGCCAGCAGGAGGGGACTGAGCTATGGCTACACCTTC. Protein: CASRRGLSYGYTF.

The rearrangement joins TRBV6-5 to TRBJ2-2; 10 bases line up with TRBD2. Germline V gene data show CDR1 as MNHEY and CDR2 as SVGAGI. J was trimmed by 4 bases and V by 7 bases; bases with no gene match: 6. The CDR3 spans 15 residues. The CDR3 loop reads CASTQAGGRTGELFF. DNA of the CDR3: TGTGCCAGCACTCAAGCGGGAGGGCGCACCGGGGAGCTGTTTTTT.

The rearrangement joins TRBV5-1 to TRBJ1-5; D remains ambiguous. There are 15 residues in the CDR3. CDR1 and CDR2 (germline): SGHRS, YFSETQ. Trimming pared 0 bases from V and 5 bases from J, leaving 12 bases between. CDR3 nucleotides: TGCGCCAGCAGCTTGGTAAAGAGGGCCCATCAGCCCCAGCATTTT. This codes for CASSLVKRAHQPQHF. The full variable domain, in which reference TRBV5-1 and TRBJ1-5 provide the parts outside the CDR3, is KAGVTQTPRYLIKTRGQQVTLSCSPISGHRSVSWYQQTPGQGLQFLFEYFSETQRNKGNFPGRFSGRQFSNSRSEMNVSTLELGDSALYLCASSLVKRAHQPQHFGDGTRLSIL.

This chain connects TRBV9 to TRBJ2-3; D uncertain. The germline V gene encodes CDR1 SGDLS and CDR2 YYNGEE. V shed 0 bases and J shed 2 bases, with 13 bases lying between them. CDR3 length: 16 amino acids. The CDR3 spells CASSVGATRNTDTQYF. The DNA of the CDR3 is TGTGCCAGCAGCGTAGGTGCGACAAGGAACACAGATACGCAGTATTTT.

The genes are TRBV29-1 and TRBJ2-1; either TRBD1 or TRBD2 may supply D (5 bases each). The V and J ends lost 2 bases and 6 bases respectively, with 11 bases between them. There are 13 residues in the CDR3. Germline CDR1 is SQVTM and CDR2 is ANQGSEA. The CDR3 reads CSVELGGGNEQFF. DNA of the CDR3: TGCAGCGTTGAATTGGGTGGGGGCAATGAGCAGTTCTTC.

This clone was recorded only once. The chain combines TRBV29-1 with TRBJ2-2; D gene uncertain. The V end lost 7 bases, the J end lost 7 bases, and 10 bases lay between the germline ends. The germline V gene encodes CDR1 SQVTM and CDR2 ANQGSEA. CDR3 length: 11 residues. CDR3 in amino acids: CSALGVGELFF. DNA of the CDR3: TGCAGCGCCCTAGGTGTCGGGGAGCTGTTTTTT.

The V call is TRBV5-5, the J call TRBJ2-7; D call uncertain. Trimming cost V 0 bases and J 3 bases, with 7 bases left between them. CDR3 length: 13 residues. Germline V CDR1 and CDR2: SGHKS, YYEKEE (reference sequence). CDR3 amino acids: CASSLVRVYEQYF. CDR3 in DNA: TGTGCCAGCAGCTTGGTTCGGGTCTACGAGCAGTACTTC.

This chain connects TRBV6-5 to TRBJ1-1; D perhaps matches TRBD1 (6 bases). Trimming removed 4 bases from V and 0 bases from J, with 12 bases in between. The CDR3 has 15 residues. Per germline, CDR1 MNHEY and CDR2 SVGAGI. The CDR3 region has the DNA TGTGCCAGCAGTTCCGGGACACTGATGAACACTGAAGCTTTCTTT. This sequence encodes CASSSGTLMNTEAFF.

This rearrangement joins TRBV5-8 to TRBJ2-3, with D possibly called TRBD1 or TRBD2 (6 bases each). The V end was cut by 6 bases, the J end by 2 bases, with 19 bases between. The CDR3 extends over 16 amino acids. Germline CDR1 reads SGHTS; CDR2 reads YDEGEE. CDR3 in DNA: TGTGCCAGCACCCTGGTAAGGGGGGTTACCACAGATACGCAGTATTTT. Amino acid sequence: CASTLVRGVTTDTQYF.